Shown below are 18 T cell receptor beta chains from a single sample sequenced in a study of OX40 agonist ivuxolimab in advanced cancers. TCRdb keeps only in-frame clones here, not all; method: immunoSEQ multiplex PCR. Among around 140,000 clones listed, about 93% were seen once. This material consisted of CD4+ or CD8+ T cells sorted from blood, taken in a trial of the OX40 agonist ivuxolimab. The source is an adult with an advanced solid tumor such as melanoma, head and neck, liver or kidney cancer.

This chain links TRBV6-5 with TRBJ1-5, with D tentatively TRBD1 (6 bases). Trimming removed 5 bases from V and 4 bases from J, with 9 bases in between. CDR1 and CDR2 (germline): MNHEY, SVGAGI. CDR3 size: 13 residues. The CDR3 reads CASSEQGNQPQHF. For the CDR3, the DNA is TGTGCCAGCAGTGAACAGGGTAATCAGCCCCAGCATTTT.

V is TRBV29-1 and J is TRBJ1-2, with D maybe TRBD1 (5 bases). The V end lost 3 bases, the J end lost 13 bases, and 15 bases lay between the germline ends. The CDR3 extends over 11 amino acids. Looked up from germline, CDR1 is SQVTM and CDR2 is ANQGSEA. The CDR3: CSVDQGGVGTF. DNA of the CDR3: TGCAGCGTTGACCAGGGTGGGGTGGGCACCTTC.

The chain joins TRBV4-1 to TRBJ1-5; D is undetermined. This CDR3 region has 13 residues. Germline V gene data show CDR1 as MGHRA and CDR2 as YSYEKL. Trimming removed 4 bases from V and 6 bases from J, with 10 bases in between. CDR3 in amino acids: CASSRVLSQPQHF. The CDR3 nucleotides read TGCGCCAGCAGCCGGGTCCTATCTCAGCCCCAGCATTTT.

This rearrangement joins TRBV28 to TRBJ2-1; tentatively, D is TRBD1 (7 bases). The length of the CDR3 is 13 residues. V shed 5 bases and J shed 12 bases, with 17 bases lying between them. Germline V lookup: CDR1 MDHEN, CDR2 SYDVKM. CDR3 nucleotide sequence: TGTGCCAGCAGTCCCGGGGGACAGAGGGTGCAGTTCTTC. As protein: CASSPGGQRVQFF.

J is TRBJ1-1 and V is TRBV6-6; possibly TRBD1 for D (5 bases). This CDR3 contains 14 residues. V was shortened by 2 bases and J by 5 bases, with 12 bases between the two germline ends. Germline V gene data show CDR1 as MNHNY and CDR2 as SVGAGI (reference sequence). The CDR3 DNA follows: TGTGCCAGCAGTTACCTGGCAGGGCGTACTGAAGCTTTCTTT. Protein sequence: CASSYLAGRTEAFF.

The rearrangement joins TRBV7-8 to TRBJ1-1; 7 bases align to TRBD1. The germline V gene encodes CDR1 SGHVS and CDR2 FQNEAQ. Germline trimming cut 1 base from V and 2 bases from J; bases unmatched to any gene: 7. The CDR3 runs to 16 residues. CDR3 bases: TGTGCCAGCAGCTTAGGCCACCAGGGGGGTAACACTGAAGCTTTCTTT. Translation: CASSLGHQGGNTEAFF. Based on the CDR3 plus reference TRBV7-8 and TRBJ1-1, the full variable domain is GAGVSQSPRYKVAKRGQDVALRCDPISGHVSLFWYQQALGQGPEFLTYFQNEAQLDKSGLPSDRFFAERPEGSVSTLKIQRTQQEDSAVYLCASSLGHQGGNTEAFFGQGTRLTVV.

The chain uses TRBV7-9 and TRBJ1-1; 10 nucleotides align to TRBD1. CDR3 length: 17 amino acids. Per germline, CDR1 SEHNR and CDR2 FQNEAQ (reference sequence). J gave up 4 bases and V 4 bases, and 12 bases lay outside the gene matches. The CDR3 region has the DNA TGTGCCAGCAGCTCATCCGGGACAGGGGTTGAAGGCACTGAAGCTTTCTTT. Its translation: CASSSSGTGVEGTEAFF.

This rearrangement joins TRBV27 to TRBJ1-1, with D possibly matching TRBD1 (6 bases). The CDR3 consists of 18 residues. The V gene lost 6 bases and the J gene lost 0 bases, with 23 bases spanning the gap. Germline values: CDR1 MNHEY, CDR2 SMNVEV (reference sequence). As DNA, the CDR3 is TGTGCCAGCAGCTCATCACCCCCTCGGACAGAGCTGAACACTGAAGCTTTCTTT. Protein product: CASSSSPPRTELNTEAFF.

The V call is TRBV28, the J call TRBJ1-1, with a possible D match to TRBD1 (6 bases). The CDR3 consists of 12 residues. Trimming removed 2 bases from V and 11 bases from J, with 12 bases in between. Germline lookup yields CDR1 MDHEN and CDR2 SYDVKM. The DNA for the CDR3 is TGTGCCAGCAGTTTAGGGGGGCGTGGGGCTTTCTTT. This encodes CASSLGGRGAFF.

This rearrangement joins TRBV7-2 to TRBJ2-2, with D uncertain. CDR3 size: 13 residues. The germline gives CDR1 SGHTA, CDR2 FQGNSA. The ends were cut back, 5 bases at V and 0 bases at J, with 4 bases in the middle. CDR3 loop: CASSQSNTGELFF. The CDR3 nucleotides are TGTGCCAGCAGCCAATCGAACACCGGGGAGCTGTTTTTT.

This sequence joins TRBV28 and TRBJ2-1; the match to TRBD2 covers 7 bases. The J segment lost 2 bases and the V segment lost 2 bases, leaving 6 bases of the junction unmatched. This CDR3 contains 16 residues. Germline CDR1 is MDHEN and CDR2 is SYDVKM. The CDR3 region has the DNA TGTGCCAGCAGTTTAGGACTAGGCGGGCCCTACAATGAGCAGTTCTTC. Protein sequence: CASSLGLGGPYNEQFF.

The chain couples TRBV18 to TRBJ2-3; TRBD2 matches 7 bases. J was trimmed by 4 bases and V by 3 bases; bases with no gene match: 7. Looked up from germline, CDR1 is KGHSH and CDR2 is LQKENI. The CDR3 covers 15 residues. The CDR3 DNA is TGTGCCAGCTCACCGATGTTGGGAGGGGCAGATACGCAGTATTTT. Protein sequence: CASSPMLGGADTQYF.

The chain links TRBV10-3 to TRBJ1-2, with D maybe TRBD1 (5 bases). Germline V gene sequence: CDR1 ENHRY, CDR2 SYGVKD. This CDR3 spans 15 amino acids. V dropped 3 bases and J dropped 2 bases, with 13 bases sitting between them. CDR3 bases: TGTGCCATCAGTGATACGGGCAGGGAGAACTATGGCTACACCTTC. Amino acids: CAISDTGRENYGYTF.

The chain employs TRBV11-2 and TRBJ1-5; 9 nucleotides match TRBD1. The CDR3 is 15 residues long. Unmatched junction bases numbered 4, after V lost 4 bases and J lost 3 bases. In germline, CDR1 is SGHAT, CDR2 FQNNGV. The CDR3, as DNA: TGTGCCAGCAGCTGGACAGGGGCAGACAATCAGCCCCAGCATTTT. Translation: CASSWTGADNQPQHF.

The J gene is TRBJ2-7, the V gene TRBV9, with TRBD2 matching over 9 bases. Germline values: CDR1 SGDLS, CDR2 YYNGEE. The CDR3 runs to 15 residues. With 4 bases clipped from V and 2 bases from J, the junction kept 7 bases outside the gene matches. This CDR3 is CASSLGLAEPYEQYF. CDR3 in DNA: TGTGCCAGCAGCCTGGGACTAGCCGAGCCCTACGAGCAGTACTTC.

The chain carries TRBV5-1 and TRBJ1-4, with D unclear. CDR1 and CDR2 (germline): SGHRS, YFSETQ. The CDR3 is 14 residues long. V was clipped by 4 bases and J by 4 bases, with 11 bases between them. The CDR3 loop is CASSRGGSNEKLFF. DNA of the CDR3: TGCGCCAGCAGCCGGGGTGGTAGTAATGAAAAACTGTTTTTT.

This chain connects TRBV21-1 to TRBJ2-7; the DNA was not used to check the table's D call, TRBD1. TRBV21-1 is assigned pseudogene status. The CDR3 is made up of 15 amino acids. CDR3 DNA sequence: TGTGCCAGCACCCGACAGGGATGGATCACCTACGAGCAGTACTTC. This encodes CASTRQGWITYEQYF.

This clone was picked up one time. V usage is TRBV5-1 and J usage is TRBJ2-1; 7 bases are a match to TRBD2. V shed 1 base and J 0 bases; nucleotides not matched to a gene: 1. Germline lookup yields CDR1 SGHRS and CDR2 YFSETQ. CDR3 size: 15 residues. The CDR3 bases are TGCGCCAGCAGCTTGCCGGGGGGCTCCTACAATGAGCAGTTCTTC. Residues: CASSLPGGSYNEQFF.